These T cell receptor beta chains were read from a single sample in a study of Ad26.COV2.S vaccination and SARS-CoV-2 variants. TCRdb keeps only in-frame clones here, not all; method: immunoSEQ multiplex PCR. The sample lists some 300,000 clones; just over 85% were seen once. The sequences come from peripheral blood, collected in a trial of Ad26.COV2.S vaccine versus placebo. The origin of the receptors is a person between 18 and 65 years old who received the Ad26.COV2.S COVID-19 vaccine or a placebo. Each CDR3 is given with its conserved first and last residue. Each record gives: V gene, J gene, D gene, CDR3 protein. The D gene is left open where the match is weak.

v_gene: TRBV4-1; j_gene: TRBJ2-4; d_gene: -; CDR3aa: CASSSGPGQAKNIQYF
v_gene: TRBV11-2; j_gene: TRBJ2-2; d_gene: TRBD1; CDR3aa: CASSARQGANTGELFF
v_gene: TRBV30; j_gene: TRBJ1-2; d_gene: -; CDR3aa: CAWRANIVVGGYTF
v_gene: TRBV6-4; j_gene: TRBJ2-6; d_gene: -; CDR3aa: CASSDSAGSGANVLTF
v_gene: TRBV29-1; j_gene: TRBJ1-1; d_gene: -; CDR3aa: CSVVGVLGTEAFF
v_gene: TRBV7-2; j_gene: TRBJ2-1; d_gene: TRBD2; CDR3aa: CASSLGASGGNEQFF
v_gene: TRBV13; j_gene: TRBJ2-7; d_gene: -; CDR3aa: CASSLGLGSYEQYF
v_gene: TRBV19; j_gene: TRBJ1-4; d_gene: -; CDR3aa: CASRGVVNEKLFF
v_gene: TRBV5-1; j_gene: TRBJ1-6; d_gene: TRBD1; CDR3aa: CASSNYRAAGGHSPLHF
v_gene: TRBV6-2/TRBV6-3; j_gene: TRBJ2-2; d_gene: -; CDR3aa: CASSPIEELFF
v_gene: TRBV3-1/TRBV3-2; j_gene: TRBJ1-1; d_gene: -; CDR3aa: CASSQDPGQLEAFF
v_gene: TRBV7-9; j_gene: TRBJ2-7; d_gene: -; CDR3aa: CASSKGQGNSYEQYF
v_gene: TRBV29-1; j_gene: TRBJ1-2; d_gene: -; CDR3aa: CSVESGQKVNYGYTF
v_gene: TRBV9; j_gene: TRBJ1-1; d_gene: -; CDR3aa: CASSGLNWGAEAFF
v_gene: TRBV27; j_gene: TRBJ1-5; d_gene: TRBD1; CDR3aa: CASSPLGTGSYSNQPQHF
v_gene: TRBV12-5; j_gene: TRBJ2-2; d_gene: TRBD1; CDR3aa: CASGFGQGATSGELFF
v_gene: TRBV5-1; j_gene: TRBJ2-7; d_gene: TRBD1; CDR3aa: CASSLVSVVSGTASYEQYF
v_gene: TRBV20-1; j_gene: TRBJ1-2; d_gene: -; CDR3aa: CSASLKTGEIGYTF
v_gene: TRBV27; j_gene: TRBJ1-6; d_gene: TRBD1; CDR3aa: CASSSLTGTAVNSPLHF
v_gene: TRBV2; j_gene: TRBJ1-1; d_gene: TRBD1; CDR3aa: CASRYGDRGRNTEAFF
v_gene: TRBV7-9; j_gene: TRBJ1-1; d_gene: TRBD1; CDR3aa: CASSPDRGSRWHPAFF
v_gene: TRBV19; j_gene: TRBJ2-2; d_gene: -; CDR3aa: CASGGTAFTGELFF
v_gene: TRBV30; j_gene: TRBJ2-3; d_gene: -; CDR3aa: CAWSVDSYTQYF
v_gene: TRBV3-1/TRBV3-2; j_gene: TRBJ2-3; d_gene: TRBD2; CDR3aa: CASSQTSAADTQYF
v_gene: TRBV6-5; j_gene: TRBJ1-2; d_gene: TRBD1; CDR3aa: CASSRTGVGGYTF
v_gene: TRBV20-1; j_gene: TRBJ2-3; d_gene: -; CDR3aa: CSALGTDTQYF
v_gene: TRBV3-1/TRBV3-2; j_gene: TRBJ1-2; d_gene: -; CDR3aa: CASSQDPGGYTF
v_gene: TRBV24-1; j_gene: TRBJ1-1; d_gene: -; CDR3aa: CATPPGETEAFF
v_gene: TRBV30; j_gene: TRBJ1-5; d_gene: -; CDR3aa: CAWSVVGTSNQPQHF
v_gene: TRBV7-9; j_gene: TRBJ2-1; d_gene: -; CDR3aa: CASSWKGLTAIDEQFF
v_gene: TRBV6-2/TRBV6-3; j_gene: TRBJ1-2; d_gene: -; CDR3aa: CASSDYLGGYTF